The 11 T cell receptor beta chains presented below share a single source sample, sequenced in a study of a mutant IDH1 vaccine in newly diagnosed glioma. Libraries were prepared by immunoSEQ multiplex PCR; TCRdb keeps only in-frame clonotypes and omits some of them. The sample includes 45,000 to 70,000 clones, approximately 91% of them seen just once. Time point noted: baseline, week 1 (first vaccination visit). Regarding treatment: pre-vaccination baseline after standard-of-care therapy. This specimen was PBMCs, taken from a glioma patient treated with radiotherapy, temozolomide or both. Source of these receptors: a man aged 50 to 60 with glioma.

In DNA, the CDR3 is TGTGCCAGCAGCGCGACAGGGGAAGAGACCCAGTACTTC. It encodes CASSATGEETQYF. V gene TRBV2 combines with J gene TRBJ2-5; 8 nucleotides match TRBD1. Germline lookup yields CDR1 SNHLY and CDR2 FYNNEI. The CDR3 length is 13 residues. The trim removed 6 bases at V and 3 bases at J, leaving 3 bases unmatched.

The rearrangement links TRBV5-1 to TRBJ2-7; no clear D. This CDR3 has 15 amino acids. Germline loops: CDR1 SGHRS, CDR2 YFSETQ. The V gene lost 5 bases and the J gene lost 2 bases, with 17 bases spanning the gap. The CDR3 DNA sequence: TGCGCCAGCAGTGAAGGTGGAGTGGGTCCCTACGAGCAGTACTTC. Translation: CASSEGGVGPYEQYF.

This chain connects TRBV10-1 to TRBJ1-1; the match to TRBD1 covers 8 bases. The CDR3 length is 16 residues. Germline loops: CDR1 WNHNN, CDR2 SYGVQD (reference sequence). The V segment lost 4 bases and the J segment 1 base; nucleotides outside the gene matches: 8. The CDR3 coding sequence is TGCGCCAGCAGTGTGGACAGGGCGAATAAGAACACTGAAGCTTTCTTT. Protein: CASSVDRANKNTEAFF.

This chain uses TRBV5-6 with TRBJ1-6, with unresolved D. V dropped 0 bases and J dropped 8 bases, with 12 bases sitting between them. This CDR3 region has 15 residues. Germline V gene sequence: CDR1 SGHDT, CDR2 YYEEEE. The CDR3 sequence is CASSLAGGRDSPLHF. The CDR3 DNA reads as TGTGCCAGCAGCTTGGCCGGTGGACGGGATTCACCCCTCCACTTT.

The rearrangement joins TRBV18 to TRBJ2-2; possibly TRBD1 for D (5 bases). There are 14 residues in the CDR3. Germline V lookup: CDR1 KGHSH, CDR2 LQKENI. The ends were cut back, 1 base at V and 5 bases at J, with 8 bases in the middle. The CDR3 nucleotides read TGTGCCAGCTCACCACGGACACTTACCGGGGAGCTGTTTTTT. Protein product: CASSPRTLTGELFF.

The chain combines TRBV14 with TRBJ2-5, with 12 bases aligning to TRBD1. Germline-derived CDR1 and CDR2 are SGHDN and FVKESK. The CDR3 spans 17 residues. Trimming cost V 4 bases and J 1 base; bases outside gene matches: 7. The CDR3 nucleotides read TGTGCCAGCAGCCGGGGGGACAGGGGGCTATTCCAAGAGACCCAGTACTTC. Amino acid sequence: CASSRGDRGLFQETQYF.

The chain employs TRBV4-3 and TRBJ2-1, with TRBD2 as a possible D gene (6 bases). CDR1 is LGHNA, CDR2 YSLEER, per germline. CDR3 size: 11 residues. Trimming pared 8 bases from V and 13 bases from J, leaving 15 bases between. This chain's CDR3 is CASGRRDSQFF. CDR3 DNA sequence: TGCGCCAGCGGACGACGGGACTCCCAGTTCTTC.

This rearrangement joins TRBV29-1 to TRBJ2-2, with a weak D call TRBD1 (5 bases). This CDR3 is 13 amino acids long. V was pared by 5 bases and J by 5 bases, with 12 bases between. The germline V gene has CDR1 SQVTM and CDR2 ANQGSEA. This chain's CDR3 is CSVRQGNTGELFF. CDR3 coding DNA: TGCAGCGTTCGTCAGGGTAATACCGGGGAGCTGTTTTTT.

This chain links TRBV2 with TRBJ2-7, with D perhaps TRBD1 (6 bases). From germline, CDR1 is SNHLY and CDR2 FYNNEI. The CDR3 has 15 residues. Trimming removed 4 bases at V and 1 base at J, with 14 bases between. CDR3 bases: TGTGCCAGCAGTGCCGGACAGCATTCTTCCTACGAGCAGTACTTC. Amino acid sequence: CASSAGQHSSYEQYF.

The V and J genes are TRBV7-8 and TRBJ1-2, with TRBD1 matching 12 bases. This CDR3 has 15 residues. V trimming: 5 bases; J trimming: 8 bases; junction bases outside the gene matches: 9. Germline loops: CDR1 SGHVS, CDR2 FQNEAQ. The CDR3 DNA follows: TGTGCCAGCAGCGGAAGGGACAGGGGGCTAAGAGGCTACACCTTC. Its protein is CASSGRDRGLRGYTF.

This clone has only a few counts. V gene TRBV2 combines with J gene TRBJ1-5; D is uncertain. The CDR3 is 15 residues long. Trimming shortened V by 3 bases and J by 2 bases, and 11 bases separated the two germline ends. CDR1 and CDR2 (germline): SNHLY, FYNNEI. As DNA, the CDR3 is TGTGCCAGCAGTGATCGAGGGCAAGGCAATCAGCCCCAGCATTTT. This translates into CASSDRGQGNQPQHF.